These T cell receptor beta chains were read from a single sample in a study of vaccination and CD4 T cells after COVID-19. The antigens for these receptors are not known. TCRdb ran MiXCR on the PCR reads and lists one entry per CDR3 protein. The table includes around 10,000 distinct CDR3 sequences, roughly 44% detected once. The sequenced sample consisted of CD4+ T cells from blood, cultured in vitro. These receptors all stem from a human donor who had recovered from COVID-19. The CDR3 runs from the conserved cysteine through the conserved F or W. The D gene is left open where the match is weak. Expanded clones are given a class, and other clones once, few, many or no size at all.

V	D	size	J	DNA	CDR3
TRBV5-1	NA	NA	TRBJ1-1	TGCACCAGCGGGCAAACGAACACTGAAGCTTTCTTT	CTSGQTNTEAFF
TRBV12-3/TRBV12-4	NA	NA	TRBJ1-1	TGTGCCAGCAGTCAGACAGTGCGTGGGAACACTGAAGCTTTCTTT	CASSQTVRGNTEAFF
TRBV7-7	NA	NA	TRBJ2-2	TGTGCTAGCAGCTTAGGACTGGCGGGGGCCACCGGGGAGCTGTTTTTT	CASSLGLAGATGELFF
TRBV18	NA	NA	TRBJ1-3	TGTGCCAGCTCACCACAGGGTGGAGGATCTGGAAACACCATATATTTT	CASSPQGGGSGNTIYF
TRBV20-1	TRBD1	NA	TRBJ1-2	TGCAGTGCCCTTACTGTCAGGGGGGTGGGTGGCTACACCTTC	CSALTVRGVGGYTF
TRBV11-2	NA	NA	TRBJ1-1	TGTGCCAGCAGCTTAGGCAGGGGTCGGAACACTGAAGCTTTCTTT	CASSLGRGRNTEAFF
TRBV6-2/TRBV6-3	NA	NA	TRBJ2-7	TGTGCCAGCAGCCCCTGGGGTATGGTAGGAACATACTCCTACGAGCAGTACTTC	CASSPWGMVGTYSYEQYF
TRBV5-4	NA	few	TRBJ1-2	TGTGCCAGCAGACCTATGGAACAAATCCATGGCTACACCTTC	CASRPMEQIHGYTF
TRBV30	TRBD1	NA	TRBJ1-2	TGTGCCTGGGGGACAGTTAACTATGGCTACACCTTC	CAWGTVNYGYTF
TRBV18	TRBD1	NA	TRBJ1-6	TGTGCCAGCTCACCGGGACAGCTCCCCTTTTCACCCCTCCACTTT	CASSPGQLPFSPLHF
TRBV12-3/TRBV12-4	NA	few	TRBJ2-5	TGTGCCAGCAGTTTACAAGAGACCCAGTACTTC	CASSLQETQYF
TRBV7-9	NA	few	TRBJ1-5	TGTGCCAGCAGCCCCGGGGGGGGGGTCAATCAGCCCCAGCATTTT	CASSPGGGVNQPQHF
TRBV10-3	TRBD1	NA	TRBJ1-5	TGTGCCACAGGGGGGGGCGCGGAGCCCCAGCATTTT	CATGGGAEPQHF
TRBV5-1	NA	NA	TRBJ1-2	TGCGCCAGCAGCTTGGCCGCGGGCAGGGAAGAGGGCTACACCTTC	CASSLAAGREEGYTF
TRBV7-9	NA	few	TRBJ2-3	TGTGCCAGCACGGGGGAAGATACGCAGTATTTT	CASTGEDTQYF
TRBV29-1	NA	few	TRBJ2-4	TGCAGCGTTGGAAGTTCAGGCATGGACATTCAGTACTTC	CSVGSSGMDIQYF
TRBV5-1	NA	few	TRBJ1-2	TGCGCCAGCAGCTTGGAAGGGGGGAACTCTAACTATGGCTACACCTTC	CASSLEGGNSNYGYTF
TRBV5-1	TRBD1	medium-sized	TRBJ2-7	TGCGCCAGCAGCTTGAACAGGGGCCCTACCTACGAGCAGTACTTC	CASSLNRGPTYEQYF
TRBV6-5	TRBD1	NA	TRBJ1-5	TGTGCCAGCAGTTCGGGACAGAGTCTTCTCGAGGCCCAGCATTTT	CASSSGQSLLEAQHF
TRBV11-3	NA	few	TRBJ2-5	TGTGCCAGCAGCTTCTTAAGGGGGCAAGAGACCCAGTACTTC	CASSFLRGQETQYF